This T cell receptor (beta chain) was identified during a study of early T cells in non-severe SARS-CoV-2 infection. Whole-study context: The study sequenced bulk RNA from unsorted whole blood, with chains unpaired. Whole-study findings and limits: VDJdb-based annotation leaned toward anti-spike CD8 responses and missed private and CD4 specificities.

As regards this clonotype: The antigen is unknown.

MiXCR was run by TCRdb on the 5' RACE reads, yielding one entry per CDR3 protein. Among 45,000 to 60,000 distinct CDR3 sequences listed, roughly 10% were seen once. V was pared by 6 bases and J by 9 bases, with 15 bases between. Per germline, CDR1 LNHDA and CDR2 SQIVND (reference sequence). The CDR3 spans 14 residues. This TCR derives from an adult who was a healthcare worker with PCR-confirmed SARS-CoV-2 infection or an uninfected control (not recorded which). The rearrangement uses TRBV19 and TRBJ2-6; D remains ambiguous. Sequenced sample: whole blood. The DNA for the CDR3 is TGTGCCAGTAGCCCAGATGAGGTTTACAACGTCCTGACTTTC. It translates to CASSPDEVYNVLTF.